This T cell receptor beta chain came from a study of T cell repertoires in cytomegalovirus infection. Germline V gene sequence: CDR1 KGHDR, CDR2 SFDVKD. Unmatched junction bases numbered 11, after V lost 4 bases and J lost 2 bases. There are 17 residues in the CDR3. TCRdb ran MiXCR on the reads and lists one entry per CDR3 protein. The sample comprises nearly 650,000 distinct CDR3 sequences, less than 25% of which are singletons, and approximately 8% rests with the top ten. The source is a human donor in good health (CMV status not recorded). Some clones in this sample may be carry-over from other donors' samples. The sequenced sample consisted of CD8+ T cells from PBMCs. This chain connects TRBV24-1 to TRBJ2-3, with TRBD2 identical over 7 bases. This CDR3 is CATSEGGVIYHTDTQYF. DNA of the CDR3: TGTGCCACCAGTGAGGGGGGGGTAATATATCACACAGATACGCAGTATTTT.